The rows below give T cell receptor beta chains drawn from one sample of a study of T-cell reconstitution after alpha-beta-depleted transplantation in children. One entry per CDR3 protein, called by TCRdb with MiXCR from the PCR reads. The sample includes 350,000 to 500,000 distinct CDR3 sequences, around 46% of them seen just once. Specimen: PBMCs, collected before TCRalphabeta/CD19-depleted stem cell transplant. These receptors all come from a girl aged 2 to 10 with aplastic anemia, due to receive a stem cell transplant. CDR3s include the opening cysteine and the closing phenylalanine or tryptophan. A D gene is named only where the DNA matches it firmly.

V,D,J,CDR3
TRBV5-1,-,TRBJ2-6,CASSLEAYHSGANVLTF
TRBV7-2,-,TRBJ2-5,CASSLGPGASQETQYF
TRBV11-1,-,TRBJ1-4,CASSDYEGGLATNEKLFF
TRBV6-1,TRBD2,TRBJ2-7,CASSKGLATEQYF
TRBV6-1,-,TRBJ2-1,CASRTRGGGSSYNEQFF
TRBV11-2,-,TRBJ2-6,CASSSSRGAIPFSGANVLTF
TRBV5-1,-,TRBJ2-3,CASSLYPTDTQYF
TRBV25-1,TRBD2,TRBJ2-1,CASSYQGLAGVNEQFF
TRBV7-9,TRBD2,TRBJ2-3,CASSLSPTSSGTDTQYF
TRBV5-1,-,TRBJ1-6,CASSFQGTDSPLYF
TRBV20-1,-,TRBJ2-6,CSASAGSGANVLTF
TRBV28,-,TRBJ2-7,CASSLSDAGFDEQYF
TRBV13,TRBD2,TRBJ2-6,CASRSGGGSGANVLTF
TRBV5-5,-,TRBJ2-3,CASSLGPETDTQYF
TRBV12-3/TRBV12-4,TRBD2,TRBJ2-7,CASGSTSGGYEQYF
TRBV5-6,TRBD1,TRBJ2-3,CASSATGTGGLLTRTQYF